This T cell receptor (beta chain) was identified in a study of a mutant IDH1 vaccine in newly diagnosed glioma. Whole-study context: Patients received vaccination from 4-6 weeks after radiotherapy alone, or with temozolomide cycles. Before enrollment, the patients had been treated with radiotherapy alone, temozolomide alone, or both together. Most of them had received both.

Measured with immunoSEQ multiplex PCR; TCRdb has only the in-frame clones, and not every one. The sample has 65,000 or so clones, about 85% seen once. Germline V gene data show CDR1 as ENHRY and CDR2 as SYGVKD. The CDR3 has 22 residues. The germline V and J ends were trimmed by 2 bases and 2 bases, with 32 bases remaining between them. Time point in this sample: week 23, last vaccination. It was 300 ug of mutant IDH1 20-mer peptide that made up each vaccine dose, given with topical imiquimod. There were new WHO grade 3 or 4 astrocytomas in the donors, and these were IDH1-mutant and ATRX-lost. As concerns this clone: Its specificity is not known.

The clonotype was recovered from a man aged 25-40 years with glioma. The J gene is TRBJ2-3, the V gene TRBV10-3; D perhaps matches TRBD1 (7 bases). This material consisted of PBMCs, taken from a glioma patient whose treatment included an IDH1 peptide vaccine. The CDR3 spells CAISEVEGGGPGAVYSTDTQYF. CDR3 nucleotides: TGTGCCATCAGTGAGGTCGAAGGGGGCGGGCCGGGGGCGGTCTACTCCACAGATACGCAGTATTTT.